This T cell receptor (beta chain) was captured in a study of identical twins. TCRdb used MiXCR to reprocess the 5' RACE reads, holding one entry per CDR3 protein. This sample yields approximately 230,000 distinct CDR3 sequences, of which around 15% are seen a single time; about 9% belongs to the top ten. Study-wide results and limits: Beta out-of-frame sequences displayed a weaker excess of sharing between twins.

This clonotype has a handful of counts. What it binds is not known. The germline V gene has CDR1 DFQATT and CDR2 SNEGSKA (reference sequence). V lost 5 bases, J lost 0 bases, and 1 base stayed unmatched. This CDR3 is 13 amino acids long. The chain joins TRBV20-1 to TRBJ2-7; 10 positions agree with TRBD1. Sequences were obtained from memory (CD45RO+) T cells sorted from blood. The receptor was derived from a young woman in good health. CDR3 nucleotide sequence: TGCAGTGCTGGGACAGGGGTCTCCTACGAGCAGTACTTC. It is translated as CSAGTGVSYEQYF.